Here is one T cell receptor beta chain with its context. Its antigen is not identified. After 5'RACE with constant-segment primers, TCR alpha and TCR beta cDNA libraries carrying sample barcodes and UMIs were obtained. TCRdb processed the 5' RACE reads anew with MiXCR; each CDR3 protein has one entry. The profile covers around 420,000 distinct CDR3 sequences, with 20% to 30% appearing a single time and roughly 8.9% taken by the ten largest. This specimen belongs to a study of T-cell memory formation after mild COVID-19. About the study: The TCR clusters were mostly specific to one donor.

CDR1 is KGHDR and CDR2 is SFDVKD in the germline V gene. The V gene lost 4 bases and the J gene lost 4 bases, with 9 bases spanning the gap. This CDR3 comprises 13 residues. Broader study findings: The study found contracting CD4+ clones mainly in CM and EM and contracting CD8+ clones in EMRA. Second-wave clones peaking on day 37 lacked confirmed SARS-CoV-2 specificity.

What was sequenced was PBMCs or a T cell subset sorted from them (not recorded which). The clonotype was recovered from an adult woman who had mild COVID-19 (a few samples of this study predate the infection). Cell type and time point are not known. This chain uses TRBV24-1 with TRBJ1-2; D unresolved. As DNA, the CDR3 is TGTGCCACCAGTGAGGCCGGGCGCTATGGCTACACCTTC. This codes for CATSEAGRYGYTF.